The 5 T cell receptor beta chains given below trace back to one sample, sequenced in a study of cytomegalovirus exposure and HLA in healthy donors. The PCR was carried out with 60 Vbeta primers and 13 Jbeta primers. Measured with immunoSEQ multiplex PCR; TCRdb has only the in-frame clones, and not every one. The sample lists 90,000 to 130,000 clones, roughly 80% occurring once. Sequencing was performed on PBMCs. The receptors come from a young man in good health and CMV-seropositive.

CDR3 sequence reads: CAARGLAPTGELFF. As DNA, the CDR3 is TGTGCCGCAAGAGGACTAGCGCCTACCGGGGAGCTGTTTTTT. V and J are TRBV19 and TRBJ2-2, with TRBD2 matching over 9 bases. The V gene end was trimmed by 11 bases and the J gene end by 5 bases; junction bases not matched to a gene: 9. The CDR3 is 14 residues long. Per the germline V gene, CDR1 is LNHDA and CDR2 is SQIVND (reference sequence).

In its sample, this clone was seen a few times. The chain links TRBV7-2 to TRBJ2-5; the match to TRBD1 covers 11 bases. The CDR3 extends over 16 amino acids. Germline V gene lookup returns CDR1 SGHTA and CDR2 FQGNSA. V lost 2 bases, J lost 4 bases, and 6 bases stayed unmatched. CDR3: CASSLRGTGGGETQYF. The CDR3 DNA sequence: TGTGCCAGCAGCTTACGGGGGACAGGGGGAGGAGAGACCCAGTACTTC.

This chain joins TRBV7-9 and TRBJ2-3; TRBD2 agrees at 8 bases. The CDR3 runs to 15 residues. The V gene end was trimmed by 2 bases and the J gene end by 3 bases; junction bases not matched to a gene: 4. Germline V gene lookup returns CDR1 SEHNR and CDR2 FQNEAQ (reference sequence). The CDR3 reads CASSLSGGSTDTQYF. The CDR3 region has the DNA TGTGCCAGCAGCTTATCGGGGGGGTCGACAGATACGCAGTATTTT.

The rearrangement links TRBV5-8 to TRBJ2-7; D uncertain. The V gene's germline CDR1 is SGHTS and CDR2 YDEGEE. The V and J ends lost 6 bases and 3 bases respectively, with 10 bases between them. The CDR3 extends over 12 amino acids. The CDR3 is CASNGRFYEQYF. CDR3 nucleotides: TGTGCCAGCAACGGCAGGTTCTACGAGCAGTACTTC.

The J gene is TRBJ1-2, the V gene TRBV19, with D unclear. Trimming shortened V by 5 bases and J by 3 bases, and 16 bases separated the two germline ends. The CDR3 runs 15 residues. CDR1 is LNHDA, CDR2 SQIVND, per germline (reference sequence). As DNA, the CDR3 is TGTGCCAGTAGTTTTTCCGCTGGAGGTGACTATGGCTACACCTTC. Its translation: CASSFSAGGDYGYTF. Filled out from reference TRBV19 and TRBJ1-2, the complete variable domain reads DGGITQSPKYLFRKEGQNVTLSCEQNLNHDAMYWYRQDPGQGLRLIYYSQIVNDFQKGDIAEGYSVSREKKESFPLTVTSAQKNPTAFYLCASSFSAGGDYGYTFGSGTRLTVV.